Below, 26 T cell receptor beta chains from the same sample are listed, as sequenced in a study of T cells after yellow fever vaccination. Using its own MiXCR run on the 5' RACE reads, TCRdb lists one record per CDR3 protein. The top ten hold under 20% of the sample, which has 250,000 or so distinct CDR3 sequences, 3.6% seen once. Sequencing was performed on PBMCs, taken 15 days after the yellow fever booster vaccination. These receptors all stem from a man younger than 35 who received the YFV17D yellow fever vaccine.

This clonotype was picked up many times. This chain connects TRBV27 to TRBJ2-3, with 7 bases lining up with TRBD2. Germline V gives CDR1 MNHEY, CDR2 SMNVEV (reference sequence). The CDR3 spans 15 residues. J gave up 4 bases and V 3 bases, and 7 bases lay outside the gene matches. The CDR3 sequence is CASSFRRGVADTQYF. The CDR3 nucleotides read TGTGCCAGCAGTTTCCGCCGGGGGGTGGCAGATACGCAGTATTTT.

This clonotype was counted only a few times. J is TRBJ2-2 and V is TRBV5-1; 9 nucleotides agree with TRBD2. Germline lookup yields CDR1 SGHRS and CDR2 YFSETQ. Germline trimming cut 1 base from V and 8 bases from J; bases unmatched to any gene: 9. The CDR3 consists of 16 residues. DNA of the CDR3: TGCGCCAGCAGCTTGAGAGTCCCTAGCGGGACGGGGGAGCTGTTTTTT. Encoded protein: CASSLRVPSGTGELFF.

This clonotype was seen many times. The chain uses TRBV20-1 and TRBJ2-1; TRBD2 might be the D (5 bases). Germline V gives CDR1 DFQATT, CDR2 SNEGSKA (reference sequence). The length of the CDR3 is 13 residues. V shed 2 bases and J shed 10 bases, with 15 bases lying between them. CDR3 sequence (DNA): TGCAGTGCTAGAAGCCCCTTTAGCGCCGAGCAGTTCTTC. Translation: CSARSPFSAEQFF.

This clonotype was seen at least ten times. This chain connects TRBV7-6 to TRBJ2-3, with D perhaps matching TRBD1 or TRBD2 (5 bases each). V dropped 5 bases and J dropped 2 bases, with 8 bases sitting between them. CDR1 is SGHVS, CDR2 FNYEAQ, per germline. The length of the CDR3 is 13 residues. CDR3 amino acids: CASSPGLTDTQYF. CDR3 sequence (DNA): TGTGCCAGCAGCCCGGGGCTCACAGATACGCAGTATTTT.

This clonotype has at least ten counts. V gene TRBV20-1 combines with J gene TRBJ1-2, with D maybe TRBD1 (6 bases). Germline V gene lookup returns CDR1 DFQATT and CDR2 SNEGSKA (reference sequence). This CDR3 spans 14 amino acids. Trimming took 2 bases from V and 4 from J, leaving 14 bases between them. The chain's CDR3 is CSARQDRTRYGYTF. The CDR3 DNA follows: TGCAGTGCTAGACAGGACAGAACTCGCTATGGCTACACCTTC.

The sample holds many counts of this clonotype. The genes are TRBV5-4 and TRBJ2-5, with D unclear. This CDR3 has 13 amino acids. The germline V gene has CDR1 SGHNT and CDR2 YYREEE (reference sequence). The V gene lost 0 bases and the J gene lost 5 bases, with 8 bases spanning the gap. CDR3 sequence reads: CASSLVRSETQYF. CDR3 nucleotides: TGTGCCAGCAGCTTGGTTCGTTCGGAGACCCAGTACTTC.

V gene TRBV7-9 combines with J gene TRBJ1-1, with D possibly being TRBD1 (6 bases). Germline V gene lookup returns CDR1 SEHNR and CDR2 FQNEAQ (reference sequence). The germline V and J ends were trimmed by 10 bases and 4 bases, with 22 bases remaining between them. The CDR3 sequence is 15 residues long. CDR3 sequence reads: CATTRRGGASTEAFF. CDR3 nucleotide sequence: TGTGCCACCACCCGAAGGGGGGGCGCGAGCACTGAAGCTTTCTTT.

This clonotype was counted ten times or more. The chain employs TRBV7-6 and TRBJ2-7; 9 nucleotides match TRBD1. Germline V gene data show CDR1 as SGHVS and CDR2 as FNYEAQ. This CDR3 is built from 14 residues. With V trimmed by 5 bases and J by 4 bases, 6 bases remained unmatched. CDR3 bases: TGTGCCAGCAGCGAACAGGGGGCCGGGTACGAGCAGTACTTC. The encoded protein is CASSEQGAGYEQYF.

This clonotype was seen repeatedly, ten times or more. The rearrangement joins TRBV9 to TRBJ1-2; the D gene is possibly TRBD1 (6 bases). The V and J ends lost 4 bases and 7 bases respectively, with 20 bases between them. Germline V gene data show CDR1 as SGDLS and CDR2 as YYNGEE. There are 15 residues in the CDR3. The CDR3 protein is CASSLDRGPLGGYTF. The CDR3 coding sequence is TGTGCCAGCAGCCTGGACAGAGGACCTCTGGGTGGCTACACCTTC.

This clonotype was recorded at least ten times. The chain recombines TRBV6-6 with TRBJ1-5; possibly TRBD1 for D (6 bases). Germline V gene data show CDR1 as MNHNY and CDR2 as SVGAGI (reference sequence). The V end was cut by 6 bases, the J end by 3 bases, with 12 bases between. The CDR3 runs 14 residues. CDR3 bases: TGTGCCAGCAGCAGGGACATTGACAATCAGCCCCAGCATTTT. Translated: CASSRDIDNQPQHF.

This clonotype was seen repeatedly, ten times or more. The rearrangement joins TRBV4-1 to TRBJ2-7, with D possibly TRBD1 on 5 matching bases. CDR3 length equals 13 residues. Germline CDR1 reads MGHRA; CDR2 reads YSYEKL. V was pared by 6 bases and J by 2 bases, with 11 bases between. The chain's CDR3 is CASSTDRAYEQYF. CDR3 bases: TGCGCCAGCAGTACAGACAGAGCCTACGAGCAGTACTTC.

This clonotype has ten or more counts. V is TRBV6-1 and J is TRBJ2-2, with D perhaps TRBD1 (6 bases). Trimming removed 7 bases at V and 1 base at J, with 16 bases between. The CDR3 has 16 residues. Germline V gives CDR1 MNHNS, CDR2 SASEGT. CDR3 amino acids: CASTFAPGQNTGELFF. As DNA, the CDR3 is TGTGCCAGCACCTTTGCCCCGGGACAGAACACCGGGGAGCTGTTTTTT.

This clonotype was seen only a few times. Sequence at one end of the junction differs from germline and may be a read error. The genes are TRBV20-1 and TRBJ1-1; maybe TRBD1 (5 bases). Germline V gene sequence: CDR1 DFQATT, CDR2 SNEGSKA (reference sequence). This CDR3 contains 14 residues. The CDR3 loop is CSAGDPGGNTEAFF. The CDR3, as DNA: TGCAGTGCTGGAGACCCGGGGGGGAACACTGAAGCTTTCTTT.

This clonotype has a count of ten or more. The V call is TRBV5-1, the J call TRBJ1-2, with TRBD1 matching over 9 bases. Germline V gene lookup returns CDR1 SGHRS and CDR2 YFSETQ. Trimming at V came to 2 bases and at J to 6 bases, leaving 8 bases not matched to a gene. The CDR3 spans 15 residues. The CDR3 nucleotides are TGCGCCAGCAGCTTTCAGCGGACAGGGGATAATGGCTACACCTTC. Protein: CASSFQRTGDNGYTF.

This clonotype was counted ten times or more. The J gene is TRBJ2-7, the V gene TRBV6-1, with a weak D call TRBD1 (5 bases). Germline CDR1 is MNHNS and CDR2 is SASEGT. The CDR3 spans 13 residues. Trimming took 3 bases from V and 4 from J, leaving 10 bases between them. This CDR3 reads CASSDYRIYEQYV. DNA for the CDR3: TGTGCCAGCAGTGACTACAGGATATACGAGCAGTACGTC.

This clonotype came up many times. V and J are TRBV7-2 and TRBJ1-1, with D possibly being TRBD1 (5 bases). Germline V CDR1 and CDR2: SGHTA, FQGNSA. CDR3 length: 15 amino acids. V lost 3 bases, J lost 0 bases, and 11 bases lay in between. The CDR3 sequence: CASSFGAAMNTEAFF. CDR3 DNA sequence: TGTGCCAGCAGCTTCGGGGCAGCGATGAACACTGAAGCTTTCTTT. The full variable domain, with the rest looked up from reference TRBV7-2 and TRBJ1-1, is GAGVSQSPSNKVTEKGKDVELRCDPISGHTALYWYRQSLGQGLEFLIYFQGNSAPDKSGLPSDRFSAERTGGSVSTLTIQRTQQEDSAVYLCASSFGAAMNTEAFFGQGTRLTVV.

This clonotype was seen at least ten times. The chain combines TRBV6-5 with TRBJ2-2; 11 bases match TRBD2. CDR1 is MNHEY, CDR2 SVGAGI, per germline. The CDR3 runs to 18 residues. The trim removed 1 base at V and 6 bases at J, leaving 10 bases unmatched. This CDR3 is CASSYWASGGYGAGELFF. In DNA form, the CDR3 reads TGTGCCAGCAGTTACTGGGCTAGCGGGGGGTACGGGGCCGGGGAGCTGTTTTTT.

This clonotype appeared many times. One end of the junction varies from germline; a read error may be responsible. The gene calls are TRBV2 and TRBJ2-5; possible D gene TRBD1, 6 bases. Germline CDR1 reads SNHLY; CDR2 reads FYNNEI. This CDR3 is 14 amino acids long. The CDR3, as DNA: TGTGCCAGCACTGGGACAACACCGAGGAGCGACCTTCACTTC. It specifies CASTGTTPRSDLHF.

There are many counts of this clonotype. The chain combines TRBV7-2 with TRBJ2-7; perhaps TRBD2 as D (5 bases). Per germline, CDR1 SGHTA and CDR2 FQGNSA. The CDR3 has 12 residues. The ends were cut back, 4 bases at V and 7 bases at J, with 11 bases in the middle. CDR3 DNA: TGTGCCAGCAGCTCAGGACCGGGGGAGCAGTACGTC. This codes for CASSSGPGEQYV.

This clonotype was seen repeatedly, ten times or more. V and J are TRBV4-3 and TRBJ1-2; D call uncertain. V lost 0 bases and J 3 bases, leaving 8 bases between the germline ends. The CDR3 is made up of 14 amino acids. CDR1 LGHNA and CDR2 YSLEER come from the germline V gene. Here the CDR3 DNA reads TGCGCCAGCAGCCAAGAAATCAGCCACTATGGCTACACCTTC. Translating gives CASSQEISHYGYTF.

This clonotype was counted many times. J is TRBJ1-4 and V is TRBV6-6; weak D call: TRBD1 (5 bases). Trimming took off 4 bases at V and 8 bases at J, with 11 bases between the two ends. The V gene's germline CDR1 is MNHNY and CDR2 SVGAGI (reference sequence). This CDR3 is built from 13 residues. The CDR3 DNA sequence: TGTGCCAGCAGTTCAGCAGGGAACGAAAAACTGTTTTTT. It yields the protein CASSSAGNEKLFF.

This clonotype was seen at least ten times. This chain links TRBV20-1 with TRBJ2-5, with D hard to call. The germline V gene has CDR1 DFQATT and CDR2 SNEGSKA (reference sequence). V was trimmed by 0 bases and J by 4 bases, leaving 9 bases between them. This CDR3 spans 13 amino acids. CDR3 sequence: CSARELRLETQYF. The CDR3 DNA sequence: TGCAGTGCTAGAGAGCTAAGGCTAGAGACCCAGTACTTC.

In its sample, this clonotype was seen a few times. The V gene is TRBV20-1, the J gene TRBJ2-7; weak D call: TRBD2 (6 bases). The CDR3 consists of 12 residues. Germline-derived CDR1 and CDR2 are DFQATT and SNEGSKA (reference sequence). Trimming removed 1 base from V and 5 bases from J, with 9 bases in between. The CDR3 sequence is CSARGLANEQYV. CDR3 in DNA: TGCAGTGCTAGAGGTCTAGCGAACGAGCAGTACGTC.

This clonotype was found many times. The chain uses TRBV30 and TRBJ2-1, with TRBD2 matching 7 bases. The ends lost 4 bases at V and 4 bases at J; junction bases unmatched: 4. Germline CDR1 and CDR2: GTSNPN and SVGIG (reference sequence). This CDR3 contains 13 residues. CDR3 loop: CAWKVGGYNEQFF. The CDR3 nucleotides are TGTGCCTGGAAGGTCGGGGGGTACAATGAGCAGTTCTTC.

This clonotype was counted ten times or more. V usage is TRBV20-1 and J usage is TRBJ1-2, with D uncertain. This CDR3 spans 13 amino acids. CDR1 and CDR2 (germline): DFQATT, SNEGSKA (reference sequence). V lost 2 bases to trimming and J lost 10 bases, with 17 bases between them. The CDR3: CSARLFSGEFYTF. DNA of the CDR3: TGCAGTGCTAGACTATTCAGCGGTGAATTCTACACCTTC.

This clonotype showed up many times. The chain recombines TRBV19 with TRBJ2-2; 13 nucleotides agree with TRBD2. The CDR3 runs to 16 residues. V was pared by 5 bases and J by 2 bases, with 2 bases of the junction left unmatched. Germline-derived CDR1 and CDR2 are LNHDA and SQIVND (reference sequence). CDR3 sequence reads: CASSWTSGSNTGELFF. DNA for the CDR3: TGTGCCAGTAGTTGGACTAGCGGGAGTAACACCGGGGAGCTGTTTTTT.